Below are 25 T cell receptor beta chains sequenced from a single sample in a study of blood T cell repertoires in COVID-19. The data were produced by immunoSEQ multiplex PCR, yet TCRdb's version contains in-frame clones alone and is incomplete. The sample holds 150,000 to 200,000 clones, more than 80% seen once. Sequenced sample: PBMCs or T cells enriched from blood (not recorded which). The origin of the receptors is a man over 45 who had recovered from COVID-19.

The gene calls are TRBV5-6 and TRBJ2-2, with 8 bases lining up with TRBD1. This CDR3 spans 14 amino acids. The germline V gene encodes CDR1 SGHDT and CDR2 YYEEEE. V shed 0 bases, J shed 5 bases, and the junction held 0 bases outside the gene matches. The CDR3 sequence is CASSLGQGTGELFF. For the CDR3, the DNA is TGTGCCAGCAGCTTGGGACAGGGGACCGGGGAGCTGTTTTTT.

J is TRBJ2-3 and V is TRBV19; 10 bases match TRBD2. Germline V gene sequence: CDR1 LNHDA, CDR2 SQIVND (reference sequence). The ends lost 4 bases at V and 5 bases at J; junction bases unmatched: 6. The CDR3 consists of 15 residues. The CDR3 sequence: CASSKLSGGEDTQYF. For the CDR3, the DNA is TGTGCCAGTAGTAAATTAAGCGGGGGGGAAGATACGCAGTATTTT.

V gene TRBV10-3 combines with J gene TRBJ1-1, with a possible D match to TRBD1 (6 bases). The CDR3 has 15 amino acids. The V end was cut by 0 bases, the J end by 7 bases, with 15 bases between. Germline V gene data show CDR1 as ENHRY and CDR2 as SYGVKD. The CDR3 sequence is CAISESSSKGVEAFF. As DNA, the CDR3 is TGTGCCATCAGTGAGTCGAGTTCAAAGGGGGTTGAAGCTTTCTTT.

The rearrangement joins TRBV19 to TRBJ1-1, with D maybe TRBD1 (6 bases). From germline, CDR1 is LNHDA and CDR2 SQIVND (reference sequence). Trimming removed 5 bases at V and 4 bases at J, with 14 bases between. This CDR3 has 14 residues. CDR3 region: CASSQGYRGTEAFF. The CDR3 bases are TGTGCCAGTAGTCAGGGGTATAGGGGCACTGAAGCTTTCTTT.

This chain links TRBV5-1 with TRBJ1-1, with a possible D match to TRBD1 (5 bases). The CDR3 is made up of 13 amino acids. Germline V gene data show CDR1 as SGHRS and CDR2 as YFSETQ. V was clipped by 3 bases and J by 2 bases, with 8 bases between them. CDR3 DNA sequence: TGCGCCAGCAGCTGGGGCAGTAACACTGAAGCTTTCTTT. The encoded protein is CASSWGSNTEAFF.

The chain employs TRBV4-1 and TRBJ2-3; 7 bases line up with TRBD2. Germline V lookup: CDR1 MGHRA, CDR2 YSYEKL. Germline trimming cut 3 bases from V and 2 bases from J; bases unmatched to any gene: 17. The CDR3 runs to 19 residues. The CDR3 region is CASSQAAHYGGGSTDTQYF. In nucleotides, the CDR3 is TGCGCCAGCAGCCAGGCCGCCCACTATGGGGGGGGATCCACAGATACGCAGTATTTT.

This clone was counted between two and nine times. The CDR3 DNA follows: TGTGCCAGCAGGGCACAGGGCTACGAGCAGTACTTC. Translated: CASRAQGYEQYF. The chain joins TRBV2 to TRBJ2-7; the D gene is possibly TRBD1 (6 bases). V lost 6 bases and J 3 bases, leaving 9 bases between the germline ends. Looked up from germline, CDR1 is SNHLY and CDR2 is FYNNEI. The CDR3 totals 12 residues.

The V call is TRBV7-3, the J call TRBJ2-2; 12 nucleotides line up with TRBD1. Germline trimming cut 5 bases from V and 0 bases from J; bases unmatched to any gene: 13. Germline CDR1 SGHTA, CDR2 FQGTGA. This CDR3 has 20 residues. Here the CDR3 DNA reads TGTGCCAGCAGCAGAAGAGAGTGGGACAGGGGGCCAACGAACACCGGGGAGCTGTTTTTT. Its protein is CASSRREWDRGPTNTGELFF.

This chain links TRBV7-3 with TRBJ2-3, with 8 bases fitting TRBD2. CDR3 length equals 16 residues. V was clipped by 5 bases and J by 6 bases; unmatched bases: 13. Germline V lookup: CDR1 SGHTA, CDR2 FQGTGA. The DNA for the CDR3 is TGTGCCAGCAGCGCTGTGGGTAGCGGGGTCACGGATACGCAGTATTTT. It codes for CASSAVGSGVTDTQYF.

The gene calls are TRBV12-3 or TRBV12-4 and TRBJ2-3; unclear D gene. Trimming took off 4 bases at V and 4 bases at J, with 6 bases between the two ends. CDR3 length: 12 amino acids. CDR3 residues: CASSSRSDTQYF. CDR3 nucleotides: TGTGCCAGCAGTTCCCGGTCAGATACGCAGTATTTT.

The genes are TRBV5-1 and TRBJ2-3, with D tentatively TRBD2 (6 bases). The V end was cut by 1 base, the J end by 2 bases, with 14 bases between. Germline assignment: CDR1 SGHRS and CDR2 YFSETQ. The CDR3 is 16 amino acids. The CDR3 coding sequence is TGCGCCAGCAGCTTGTTGGACTACCCTAACACAGATACGCAGTATTTT. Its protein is CASSLLDYPNTDTQYF.

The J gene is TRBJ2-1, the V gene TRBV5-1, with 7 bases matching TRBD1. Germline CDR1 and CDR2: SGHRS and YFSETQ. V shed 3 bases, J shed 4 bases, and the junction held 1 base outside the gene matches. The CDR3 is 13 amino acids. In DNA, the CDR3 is TGCGCCAGCAGCTGGGACAGTTACAATGAGCAGTTCTTC. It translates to CASSWDSYNEQFF.

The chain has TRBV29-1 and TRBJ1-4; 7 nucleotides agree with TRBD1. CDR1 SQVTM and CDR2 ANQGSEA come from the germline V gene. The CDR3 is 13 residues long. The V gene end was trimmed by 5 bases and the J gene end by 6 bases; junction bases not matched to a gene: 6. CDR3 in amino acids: CSVLRGQYEKLFF. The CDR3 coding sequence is TGCAGCGTTTTAAGGGGGCAGTATGAAAAACTGTTTTTT.

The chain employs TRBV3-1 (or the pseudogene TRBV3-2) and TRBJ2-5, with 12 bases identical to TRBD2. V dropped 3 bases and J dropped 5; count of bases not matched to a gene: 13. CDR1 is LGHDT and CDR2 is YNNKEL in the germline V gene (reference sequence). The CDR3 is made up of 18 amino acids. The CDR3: CASSHTTGLAGTRETQYF. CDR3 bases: TGTGCCAGCAGCCATACAACCGGACTAGCGGGGACCCGGGAGACCCAGTACTTC.

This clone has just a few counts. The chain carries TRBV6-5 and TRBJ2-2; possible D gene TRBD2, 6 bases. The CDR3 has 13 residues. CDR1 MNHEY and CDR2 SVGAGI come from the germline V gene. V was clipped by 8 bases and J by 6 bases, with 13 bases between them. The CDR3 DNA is TGTGCCAGCTCAAGGGAGGTGGCCGGGGAGCTGTTTTTT. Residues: CASSREVAGELFF.

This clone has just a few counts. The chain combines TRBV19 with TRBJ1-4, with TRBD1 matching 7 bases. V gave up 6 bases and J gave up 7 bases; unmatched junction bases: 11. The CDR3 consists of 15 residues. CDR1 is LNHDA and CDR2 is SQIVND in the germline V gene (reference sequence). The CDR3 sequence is CASRGSNRGGEKLFF. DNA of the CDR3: TGTGCCAGTAGGGGCTCCAACAGGGGTGGTGAAAAACTGTTTTTT.

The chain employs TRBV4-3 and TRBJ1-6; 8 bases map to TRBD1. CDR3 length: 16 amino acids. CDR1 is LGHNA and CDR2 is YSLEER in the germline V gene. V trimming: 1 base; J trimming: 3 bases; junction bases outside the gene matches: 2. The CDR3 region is CASSQGTGNYNSPLHF. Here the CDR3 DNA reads TGCGCCAGCAGCCAAGGGACAGGGAACTATAATTCACCCCTCCACTTT.

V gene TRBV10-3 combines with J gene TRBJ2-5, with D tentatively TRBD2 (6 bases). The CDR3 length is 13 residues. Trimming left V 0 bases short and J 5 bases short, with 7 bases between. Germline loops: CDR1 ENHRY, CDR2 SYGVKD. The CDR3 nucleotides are TGTGCCATCAGTGAGTCGGAGGGGGAGACCCAGTACTTC. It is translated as CAISESEGETQYF.

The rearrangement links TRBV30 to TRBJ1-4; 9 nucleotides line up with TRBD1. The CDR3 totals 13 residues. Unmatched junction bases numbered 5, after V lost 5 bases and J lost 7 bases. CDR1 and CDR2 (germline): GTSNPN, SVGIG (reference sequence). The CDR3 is CAWETGGGEKLFF. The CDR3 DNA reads TGTGCCTGGGAGACAGGGGGGGGTGAAAAACTGTTTTTT.

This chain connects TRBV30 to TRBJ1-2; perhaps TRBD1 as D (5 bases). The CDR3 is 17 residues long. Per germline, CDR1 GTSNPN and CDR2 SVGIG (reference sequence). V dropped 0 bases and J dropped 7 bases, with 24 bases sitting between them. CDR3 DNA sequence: TGTGCCTGGAGTGTAAAGGGGTCCCTCCTATCCGGTAGTGGCTACACCTTC. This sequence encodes CAWSVKGSLLSGSGYTF.

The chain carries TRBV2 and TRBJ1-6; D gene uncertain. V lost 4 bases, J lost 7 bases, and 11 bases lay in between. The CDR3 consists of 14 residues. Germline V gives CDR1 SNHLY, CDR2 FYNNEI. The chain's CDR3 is CASSGAALNSPLHF. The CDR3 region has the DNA TGTGCCAGCAGTGGAGCCGCGTTGAATTCACCCCTCCACTTT. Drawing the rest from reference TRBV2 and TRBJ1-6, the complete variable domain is EPEVTQTPSHQVTQMGQEVILRCVPISNHLYFYWYRQILGQKVEFLVSFYNNEISEKSEIFDDQFSVERPDGSNFTLKIRSTKLEDSAMYFCASSGAALNSPLHFGNGTRLTVT.

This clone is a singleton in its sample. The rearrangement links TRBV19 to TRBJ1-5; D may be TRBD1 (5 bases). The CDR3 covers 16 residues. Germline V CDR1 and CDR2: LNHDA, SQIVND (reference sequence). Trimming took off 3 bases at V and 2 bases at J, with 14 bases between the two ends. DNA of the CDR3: TGTGCCAGTAGTATTAAGGGGTTAAGCGGCAATCAGCCCCAGCATTTT. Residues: CASSIKGLSGNQPQHF.

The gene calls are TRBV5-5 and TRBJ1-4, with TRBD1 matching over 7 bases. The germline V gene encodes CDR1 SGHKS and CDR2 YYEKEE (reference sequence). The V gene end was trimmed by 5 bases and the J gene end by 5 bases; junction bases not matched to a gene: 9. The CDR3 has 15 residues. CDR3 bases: TGTGCCAGCAGTTATACCGGGACAGAAAATGAAAAACTGTTTTTT. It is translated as CASSYTGTENEKLFF.

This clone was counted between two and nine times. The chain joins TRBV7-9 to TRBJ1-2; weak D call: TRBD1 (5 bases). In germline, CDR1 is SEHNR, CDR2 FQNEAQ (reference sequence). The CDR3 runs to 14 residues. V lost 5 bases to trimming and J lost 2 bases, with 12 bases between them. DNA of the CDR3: TGTGCCAGCAGCCCACAACAGGTGAACTATGGCTACACCTTC. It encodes CASSPQQVNYGYTF.

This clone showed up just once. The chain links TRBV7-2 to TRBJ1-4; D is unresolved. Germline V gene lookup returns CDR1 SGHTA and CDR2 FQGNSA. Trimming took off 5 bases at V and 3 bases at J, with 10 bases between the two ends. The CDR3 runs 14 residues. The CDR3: CASSLSGANEKLFF. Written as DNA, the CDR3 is TGTGCCAGCAGCCTAAGCGGGGCTAATGAAAAACTGTTTTTT.